This TCR beta chain was sequenced in a study of T cells in localized non-small cell lung cancer. Trimming cost V 7 bases and J 2 bases; bases outside gene matches: 4. CDR1 and CDR2 (germline): WSHSY, SAAADI. This CDR3 spans 13 amino acids. Data came from immunoSEQ multiplex PCR; TCRdb stores just in-frame clones and leaves some out. The sample shows approximately 660 clones, 18% of them seen only once. The chain carries TRBV10-2 and TRBJ2-7; TRBD1 matches at 8 bases. This sequence was found in a man between 40 and 75 years old with stage III squamous cell lung carcinoma. This sample comprised normal lung tissue next to the tumor, obtained before any cancer treatment. Written as DNA, the CDR3 is TGCGCCAGCATTAAGACAGGGGCCTACGAGCAGTACTTC. Residues: CASIKTGAYEQYF.